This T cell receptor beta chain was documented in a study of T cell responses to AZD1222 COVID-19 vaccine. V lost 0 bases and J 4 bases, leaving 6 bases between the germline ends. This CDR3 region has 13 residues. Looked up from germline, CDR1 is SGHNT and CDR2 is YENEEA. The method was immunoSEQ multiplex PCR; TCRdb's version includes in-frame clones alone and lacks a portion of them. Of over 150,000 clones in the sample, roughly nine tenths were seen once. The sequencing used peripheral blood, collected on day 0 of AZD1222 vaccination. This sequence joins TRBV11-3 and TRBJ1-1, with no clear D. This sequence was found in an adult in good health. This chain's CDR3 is CASSLDPSTEAFF. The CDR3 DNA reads TGTGCCAGCAGCTTAGATCCGAGCACTGAAGCTTTCTTT.